The next 6 T cell receptor beta chains were all read from a single sample in a study of T cell changes during pregnancy in multiple sclerosis. The assay was immunoSEQ multiplex PCR, and TCRdb's table has in-frame clones only and misses some. The table records under 70,000 clones, more than 75% of them present only once. The specimen was peripheral blood, collected in the second trimester of pregnancy. These receptors all come from a female donor with multiple sclerosis, enrolled in a pregnancy study.

The V gene is TRBV28, the J gene TRBJ1-2; D ambiguous. Germline V CDR1 and CDR2: MDHEN, SYDVKM. The V and J ends lost 5 bases and 4 bases respectively, with 11 bases between them. This CDR3 spans 13 amino acids. The CDR3 protein is CASSLVRGYGYTF. The CDR3 DNA reads TGTGCCAGCAGTCTCGTCCGGGGCTATGGCTACACCTTC.

The rearrangement joins TRBV16 to TRBJ1-2; possibly TRBD1 for D (6 bases). The CDR3 runs to 14 residues. CDR1 is KGHSY and CDR2 is FQNENV in the germline V gene. Deletions cut 4 bases from V and 3 bases from J, with 12 bases between. The CDR3 DNA is TGTGCCAGCAGCCCACAGGGTACTCACTATGGCTACACCTTC. Residues: CASSPQGTHYGYTF.

This clone was recorded only once. V gene TRBV5-6 combines with J gene TRBJ2-5, with D perhaps TRBD2 (5 bases). CDR1 and CDR2 (germline): SGHDT, YYEEEE. Trimming took off 0 bases at V and 4 bases at J, with 7 bases between the two ends. The CDR3 extends over 13 amino acids. CDR3 bases: TGTGCCAGCAGCTTGGTTGGGAGAGAGACCCAGTACTTC. Protein: CASSLVGRETQYF.

The chain combines TRBV28 with TRBJ1-2; D unresolved. The CDR3 loop spans 12 amino acids. CDR1 is MDHEN and CDR2 is SYDVKM in the germline V gene. V was shortened by 5 bases and J by 3 bases, with 7 bases between the two germline ends. The CDR3: CASSQGDYGYTF. The CDR3 DNA follows: TGTGCCAGCAGTCAAGGAGACTATGGCTACACCTTC.

V gene TRBV7-6 combines with J gene TRBJ1-2, with D uncertain. The V gene's germline CDR1 is SGHVS and CDR2 FNYEAQ. Trimming left V 5 bases short and J 8 bases short, with 9 bases between. This CDR3 comprises 11 residues. DNA of the CDR3: TGTGCCAGCAGCCGCCATCGGGGCTACACCTTC. It encodes CASSRHRGYTF.

The V call is TRBV9, the J call TRBJ1-3; 11 nucleotides match TRBD1. The junction had 7 bases not matched to a gene; V was cut back by 4 bases and J by 1 base. Germline V gene lookup returns CDR1 SGDLS and CDR2 YYNGEE. CDR3 length equals 17 residues. CDR3 region: CASSPRTGGWSGNTIYF. The CDR3 coding sequence is TGTGCCAGCAGCCCCCGGACAGGGGGCTGGTCTGGAAACACCATATATTTT. Full variable domain (missing parts from reference TRBV9 and TRBJ1-3): DSGVTQTPKHLITATGQRVTLRCSPRSGDLSVYWYQQSLDQGLQFLIQYYNGEERAKGNILERFSAQQFPDLHSELNLSSLELGDSALYFCASSPRTGGWSGNTIYFGEGSWLTVV.